This TCR beta chain was sequenced in a study of immune evolution from preneoplasia to lung adenocarcinoma. Findings and limits, study-wide: Top clone frequencies peaked in normal lung, apparently declining through invasive adenocarcinoma.

The CDR3 is 14 residues long. Trimming removed 6 bases from V and 2 bases from J, with 11 bases in between. Germline-derived CDR1 and CDR2 are MNHNY and SVGAGI (reference sequence). Regarding this clone: Its antigen is not identified.

Libraries were prepared by immunoSEQ multiplex PCR; TCRdb keeps only in-frame clonotypes and omits some of them. The repertoire holds approximately 7,000 clones, approximately 80% seen once, with approximately 2.8% in the top ten. Nucleic acids came from premalignant or tumor cells enriched by macro-dissection. The J gene is TRBJ2-1, the V gene TRBV6-6, with D maybe TRBD1 (6 bases). The TCR originated in a donor older than 65 with lung adenocarcinoma. The source material was FFPE lung adenocarcinoma in situ tissue. The CDR3 loop reads CASSPGQPYNEQFF. The CDR3 nucleotides read TGTGCCAGCAGCCCAGGACAGCCCTACAATGAGCAGTTCTTC.